Listed below are T cell receptor beta chains from one sample, sequenced in a study of identical twins. TCRdb re-called the 5' RACE reads through MiXCR, storing one row per CDR3 protein. Of roughly 690,000 distinct CDR3 sequences in the sample, approximately 21% are singletons; the top ten hold about 4.5%. These sequences were also reported in another study, on T cells expressing NK-cell markers.

The sequenced material came from PBMCs. These receptor sequences come from a young woman in good health. CDR3s include the opening cysteine and the closing phenylalanine or tryptophan. A D gene is named only where the DNA matches it firmly. Clone sizes are given selectively: once, few, many, or a class where the clone is expanded.

CDR3aa: CASSLTIVVNEQFF; CDR3nt: TGTGCCAGCAGCTTAACGATAGTGGTCAATGAGCAGTTCTTC; d_gene: NA; j_gene: TRBJ2-1; v_gene: TRBV11-2; abundance: NA
CDR3aa: CSVEDPRAYGYTF; CDR3nt: TGCAGCGTTGAGGATCCACGAGCCTATGGCTACACCTTC; d_gene: NA; j_gene: TRBJ1-2; v_gene: TRBV29-1; abundance: many
CDR3aa: CASSLRTGWDTEAFF; CDR3nt: TGCGCCAGCAGCTTGAGGACAGGGTGGGACACTGAAGCTTTCTTT; d_gene: TRBD1; j_gene: TRBJ1-1; v_gene: TRBV5-1; abundance: NA
CDR3aa: CASGLSITPLHEQYF; CDR3nt: TGTGCTAGTGGTTTGTCTATAACCCCACTCCACGAGCAGTACTTC; d_gene: NA; j_gene: TRBJ2-7; v_gene: TRBV12-5; abundance: NA
CDR3aa: CASRVADSRVSPLHF; CDR3nt: TGCGCCAGCAGGGTAGCTGACAGTAGGGTTTCACCCCTCCACTTT; d_gene: NA; j_gene: TRBJ1-6; v_gene: TRBV10-2; abundance: many
CDR3aa: CASSYRERGIPSYNEQFF; CDR3nt: TGTGCCAGCAGTTACAGGGAGCGGGGGATTCCTTCCTACAATGAGCAGTTCTTC; d_gene: TRBD2; j_gene: TRBJ2-1; v_gene: TRBV6-5; abundance: few
CDR3aa: CSAIPTSGANNEQFF; CDR3nt: TGCAGTGCTATCCCGACTAGCGGGGCCAACAATGAGCAGTTCTTC; d_gene: TRBD2; j_gene: TRBJ2-1; v_gene: TRBV20-1; abundance: NA
CDR3aa: CASSSSPDPYGYTF; CDR3nt: TGTGCCAGCAGTTCAAGCCCAGACCCCTATGGCTACACCTTC; d_gene: NA; j_gene: TRBJ1-2; v_gene: TRBV12-3/TRBV12-4; abundance: few
CDR3aa: CAWSPKQNHEQFF; CDR3nt: TGTGCCTGGAGTCCTAAACAGAACCATGAGCAGTTCTTC; d_gene: NA; j_gene: TRBJ2-1; v_gene: TRBV30; abundance: NA
CDR3aa: CASRDYRGEQFF; CDR3nt: TGTGCCAGTCGGGACTATCGGGGTGAGCAGTTCTTC; d_gene: TRBD2; j_gene: TRBJ2-1; v_gene: TRBV10-3; abundance: few
CDR3aa: CASSQRRDYEQYF; CDR3nt: TGTGCCAGCAGCCAGCGGAGAGACTACGAGCAGTACTTC; d_gene: NA; j_gene: TRBJ2-7; v_gene: TRBV27; abundance: NA
CDR3aa: CASSPREARHGYTF; CDR3nt: TGTGCCAGCAGCCCCCGGGAGGCTCGGCATGGCTACACCTTC; d_gene: NA; j_gene: TRBJ1-2; v_gene: TRBV7-9; abundance: few
CDR3aa: CASSLRPLAGVRDEQFF; CDR3nt: TGTGCCAGCAGCCTCCGACCCCTAGCGGGAGTTCGTGATGAGCAGTTCTTC; d_gene: TRBD2; j_gene: TRBJ2-1; v_gene: TRBV7-9; abundance: once
CDR3aa: CASSYRVEAGIVEQYF; CDR3nt: TGTGCCAGCAGTTACCGTGTGGAGGCGGGGATCGTAGAGCAGTACTTC; d_gene: NA; j_gene: TRBJ2-7; v_gene: TRBV6-5; abundance: few
CDR3aa: CSAIIAGGHRGDTQYF; CDR3nt: TGCAGTGCTATAATAGCGGGGGGGCACCGGGGAGATACGCAGTATTTT; d_gene: TRBD2; j_gene: TRBJ2-3; v_gene: TRBV20-1; abundance: NA
CDR3aa: CASSSPLDSGELFF; CDR3nt: TGTGCCAGCAGTTCCCCCTTGGATTCCGGGGAGCTGTTTTTT; d_gene: NA; j_gene: TRBJ2-2; v_gene: TRBV12-3/TRBV12-4; abundance: NA
CDR3aa: CASRETGELFF; CDR3nt: TGTGCCAGCAGAGAGACCGGGGAGCTGTTTTTT; d_gene: NA; j_gene: TRBJ2-2; v_gene: TRBV12-3/TRBV12-4; abundance: many
CDR3aa: CASSQEKGLAGNHEQYF; CDR3nt: TGCGCCAGCAGCCAAGAAAAGGGACTAGCGGGTAATCACGAGCAGTACTTC; d_gene: TRBD2; j_gene: TRBJ2-7; v_gene: TRBV4-3; abundance: many
CDR3aa: CASRGSGGQETQYF; CDR3nt: TGTGCCAGCAGAGGTAGCGGGGGCCAAGAGACCCAGTACTTC; d_gene: TRBD2; j_gene: TRBJ2-5; v_gene: TRBV7-9; abundance: few
CDR3aa: CASSSDSQFF; CDR3nt: TGTGCCAGCAGTTCGGACTCGCAGTTCTTC; d_gene: NA; j_gene: TRBJ2-1; v_gene: TRBV2; abundance: NA
CDR3aa: CASSQPGTSKFF; CDR3nt: TGTGCCAGCAGCCAACCCGGGACTAGCAAGTTCTTC; d_gene: TRBD2; j_gene: TRBJ2-1; v_gene: TRBV11-2; abundance: few
CDR3aa: CASSYGGVNSYNEQFF; CDR3nt: TGTGCCAGCAGTTACGGCGGGGTTAACTCCTACAATGAGCAGTTCTTC; d_gene: NA; j_gene: TRBJ2-1; v_gene: TRBV6-2/TRBV6-3; abundance: few
CDR3aa: CASSKGWQAGGRDTQYF; CDR3nt: TGTGCCAGCAGCAAAGGATGGCAAGCGGGGGGCAGAGATACGCAGTATTTT; d_gene: TRBD2; j_gene: TRBJ2-3; v_gene: TRBV3-1; abundance: NA
CDR3aa: CASKEGPMNYGYTF; CDR3nt: TGTGCCAGCAAGGAAGGACCGATGAACTATGGCTACACCTTC; d_gene: NA; j_gene: TRBJ1-2; v_gene: TRBV12-3/TRBV12-4; abundance: few
CDR3aa: CASSLDRGNSPLHF; CDR3nt: TGCGCCAGCAGCTTGGATAGGGGAAATTCACCCCTCCACTTT; d_gene: NA; j_gene: TRBJ1-6; v_gene: TRBV5-1; abundance: many
CDR3aa: CASSSRGSGRGVNEQFF; CDR3nt: TGTGCCAGTAGTTCCCGAGGTAGCGGGAGGGGGGTGAATGAGCAGTTCTTC; d_gene: TRBD2; j_gene: TRBJ2-1; v_gene: TRBV19; abundance: few
CDR3aa: CSVVWVPEKISGANVLTF; CDR3nt: TGCAGCGTTGTTTGGGTTCCGGAAAAAATCTCTGGGGCCAACGTCCTGACTTTC; d_gene: NA; j_gene: TRBJ2-6; v_gene: TRBV29-1; abundance: NA
CDR3aa: CASSSLAGGLDNEQFF; CDR3nt: TGTGCCAGCAGCTCATTAGCGGGGGGGCTTGACAATGAGCAGTTCTTC; d_gene: TRBD2; j_gene: TRBJ2-1; v_gene: TRBV7-3; abundance: few
CDR3aa: CASSLRVNRETQYF; CDR3nt: TGTGCCAGCAGCTTAAGGGTTAACCGGGAGACCCAGTACTTC; d_gene: NA; j_gene: TRBJ2-5; v_gene: TRBV7-2; abundance: few
CDR3aa: CSAIGRGSSYEQYF; CDR3nt: TGCAGTGCTATCGGGCGGGGGAGCTCCTACGAGCAGTACTTC; d_gene: TRBD2; j_gene: TRBJ2-7; v_gene: TRBV20-1; abundance: few
CDR3aa: CASSSTFGGAGELFF; CDR3nt: TGTGCCAGCAGTTCGACATTCGGAGGAGCCGGGGAGCTGTTTTTT; d_gene: NA; j_gene: TRBJ2-2; v_gene: TRBV7-9; abundance: NA
CDR3aa: CASSPDREKQYF; CDR3nt: TGTGCCAGCAGCCCAGACAGGGAAAAGCAGTACTTC; d_gene: TRBD1; j_gene: TRBJ2-7; v_gene: TRBV9; abundance: NA